Listed below are T cell receptor beta chains from one sample, sequenced in a study of T cell responses to AZD1222 COVID-19 vaccine. Only in-frame clones appear in the TCRdb table, and some are missing; sequencing was by immunoSEQ multiplex PCR. Of some 120,000 clones listed, about 88% are singletons. The sequenced sample was peripheral blood, obtained on day 0 of AZD1222 vaccination. The receptors come from an adult in good health. Both conserved end residues are part of each CDR3. A D gene is named only where the DNA matches it firmly. The size of a clone is reported for some rows only, either as once, few or many, or as a class for expanded clones.

15,TRBV19,TRBD2,TRBJ2-7,.,TGTGCCAGTAGTATGAGGACTAGCGGCGCCTACGAGCAGTACTTC,CASSMRTSGAYEQYF
15,TRBV7-9,TRBD2,TRBJ2-5,.,TGTGCCAGCAGCGCGACTAGCGGGGGGGAAGAGACCCAGTACTTC,CASSATSGGEETQYF
18,TRBV11-3,.,TRBJ2-2,.,TGTGCCAGCAGCTTAAACCCGGGTCTGGGTATTAACACCGGGGAGCTGTTTTTT,CASSLNPGLGINTGELFF
14,TRBV14,.,TRBJ1-2,many,TGTGCCAGCAGCCCCATCGACTCGACACTTGGCTACACCTTC,CASSPIDSTLGYTF
18,TRBV28,TRBD1,TRBJ1-5,.,TGTGCCAGCAGGCGACGACGACGGGGGACAGGCGATAATCAGCCCCAGCATTTT,CASRRRRRGTGDNQPQHF
13,TRBV30,TRBD1,TRBJ1-2,.,TGTGCCTCCCGGGACAGGGTTACCAATGGCTACACCTTC,CASRDRVTNGYTF
15,TRBV6-2/TRBV6-3,.,TRBJ2-7,few,TGTGCCAGCAGTATTGTAGGCGGAGGATCCTACGAGCAGTACTTC,CASSIVGGGSYEQYF
13,TRBV6-6,.,TRBJ2-7,.,TGTGCCAGCAGTTACCCACAGGGCCCCGAGCAGTACTTC,CASSYPQGPEQYF
14,TRBV20-1,TRBD1,TRBJ1-2,.,TGCAGTGCTAGTATCCAGGGGGCGGGGTATGGCTACACCTTC,CSASIQGAGYGYTF
13,TRBV7-9,.,TRBJ2-7,.,TGTGCCAGCAGCCTAGTGGCGGACTACGAGCAGTACTTC,CASSLVADYEQYF
15,TRBV24-1,.,TRBJ2-7,.,TGTGCCACCAGTGATCCGACAGGATCTTTTGAAGAGCAGTACTTC,CATSDPTGSFEEQYF
13,TRBV28,.,TRBJ2-7,.,TGTGCCAGCAGTTTTCCCCCTAGTAGCGAGCAGTACTTC,CASSFPPSSEQYF
17,TRBV7-2,TRBD2,TRBJ2-1,.,TGTGCCAGCAGCTTACGGGTAGCGGGGGGTTCCTACAATGAGCAGTTCTTC,CASSLRVAGGSYNEQFF
16,TRBV3-1/TRBV3-2,.,TRBJ1-4,.,TGTGCCAGCAGCTTGTCGGGGGGTGCAACTAATGAAAAACTGTTTTTT,CASSLSGGATNEKLFF
16,TRBV6-6,.,TRBJ2-1,.,TGTGCCAGCAGTAGGCTCGGACGGAGCGGATACAATGAGCAGTTCTTC,CASSRLGRSGYNEQFF